One and the same sample provided the 7 T cell receptor beta chains below, sequenced in a study of tumor-infiltrating lymphocytes in primary liver carcinoma. A constant-region primer primed TCR beta cDNA synthesis from roughly 520 ng of total RNA. ARM-PCR, slightly modified, supplied the TCR beta libraries through three nested multiplex PCR rounds. A C-beta reverse primer was combined with TRBV1-TRBV30 forward primers in the first two PCR rounds, and each round had approximately 9 cycles. Via MiXCR, TCRdb re-called the multiplex PCR reads, giving one row per CDR3 protein. The sample has 180,000 or so distinct CDR3 sequences, less than 65% seen once. Unsorted whole blood yielded the blood RNA, and germline DNA was also extracted. The sample consisted of peripheral blood. Receptors were obtained from a man aged 40-49 years with primary liver carcinoma and hepatitis B virus infection.

Comment on this clonotype: A single base separates this from a much larger clone, so it may be a read error. This chain joins TRBV11-2 and TRBJ2-6; perhaps TRBD1 as D (5 bases). The CDR3 totals 16 residues. CDR1 and CDR2 from the germline V gene are SGHAT and FQNNGV. CDR3 amino acids: CASSLLQSAGANVPTF. CDR3 bases: TGTGCCAGCAGCCTATTACAATCGGCTGGGGCCAACGTCCCGACTTTC.

The chain uses TRBV6-5 and TRBJ1-5; 8 nucleotides line up with TRBD1. Germline CDR1 is MNHEY and CDR2 is SVGAGI. Trimming cost V 5 bases and J 7 bases; bases outside gene matches: 7. This CDR3 comprises 14 residues. The DNA for the CDR3 is TGTGCCAGCAGTCGCGGACAGGGCCGGCAGCCCCAGCATTTT. It specifies CASSRGQGRQPQHF.

Remarks on this clonotype: A much bigger clone sits one base away, suggesting this may be a read error. The chain uses TRBV29-1 and TRBJ2-5, with no clear D. Germline CDR1 SQVTM, CDR2 ANQGSEA. This CDR3 spans 13 amino acids. The chain's CDR3 is CSAERQARETQYF. CDR3 DNA sequence: TGCAGCGCTGAAAGGCAGGCCCGAGAGACCCAGTACTTC.

Points on this clonotype: A much bigger clone sits one base away, suggesting this may be a read error. This rearrangement joins TRBV4-2 to TRBJ2-5, with D tentatively TRBD1 (6 bases). CDR1 is LGHNA, CDR2 YNFKEQ, per germline. This CDR3 comprises 14 residues. The CDR3 reads CTSSQRGFQETQYF. The CDR3 DNA is TGTACCAGCAGCCAGAGGGGGTTTCAAGAGACCCAGTACTTC.

J is TRBJ2-3 and V is TRBV11-2; D unclear. V lost 6 bases and J lost 1, with 14 bases in between. This CDR3 has 15 amino acids. The germline V gene encodes CDR1 SGHAT and CDR2 FQNNGV. The CDR3, as DNA: TGTGCCAGCAGTCAAATCGGGCCCCGCACAGATACGCAGTATTTT. This sequence encodes CASSQIGPRTDTQYF. Complete variable domain (other parts from reference TRBV11-2 and TRBJ2-3): EAGVAQSPRYKIIEKRQSVAFWCNPISGHATLYWYQQILGQGPKLLIQFQNNGVVDDSQLPKDRFSAERLKGVDSTLKIQPAKLEDSAVYLCASSQIGPRTDTQYFGPGTRLTVL.

The chain's CDR3 is CASSYSPDTQYF. CDR3 sequence (DNA): TGTGCCAGCAGTTACTCGCCAGATACGCAGTATTTT. The chain combines TRBV6-6 with TRBJ2-3; D ambiguous. Germline assignment: CDR1 MNHNY and CDR2 SVGAGI (reference sequence). This CDR3 region has 12 residues. V lost 0 bases, J lost 4 bases, and 2 bases lay in between.

This clonotype appeared a few times. The J gene is TRBJ2-1, the V gene TRBV12-3 or TRBV12-4, with TRBD2 identical over 15 bases. With 6 bases clipped from V and 2 bases from J, the junction kept 5 bases outside the gene matches. The CDR3 sequence is 17 residues long. In nucleotides, the CDR3 is TGTGCCAGCAGGGACCGGACTAGCGGGAGGGCCTACAATGAGCAGTTCTTC. It yields the protein CASRDRTSGRAYNEQFF.